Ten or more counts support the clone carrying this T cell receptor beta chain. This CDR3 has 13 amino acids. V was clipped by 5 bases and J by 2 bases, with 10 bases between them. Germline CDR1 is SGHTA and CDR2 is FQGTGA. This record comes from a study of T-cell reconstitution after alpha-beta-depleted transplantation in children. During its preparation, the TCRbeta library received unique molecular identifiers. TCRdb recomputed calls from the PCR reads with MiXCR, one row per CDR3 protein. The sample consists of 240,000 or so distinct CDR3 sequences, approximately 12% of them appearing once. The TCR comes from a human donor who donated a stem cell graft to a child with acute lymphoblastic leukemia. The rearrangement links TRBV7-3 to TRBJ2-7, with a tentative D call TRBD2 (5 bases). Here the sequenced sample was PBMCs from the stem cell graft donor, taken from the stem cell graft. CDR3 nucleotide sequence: TGTGCCAGCAGCCCCATGGGAGCCTACGAGCAGTACTTC. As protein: CASSPMGAYEQYF.